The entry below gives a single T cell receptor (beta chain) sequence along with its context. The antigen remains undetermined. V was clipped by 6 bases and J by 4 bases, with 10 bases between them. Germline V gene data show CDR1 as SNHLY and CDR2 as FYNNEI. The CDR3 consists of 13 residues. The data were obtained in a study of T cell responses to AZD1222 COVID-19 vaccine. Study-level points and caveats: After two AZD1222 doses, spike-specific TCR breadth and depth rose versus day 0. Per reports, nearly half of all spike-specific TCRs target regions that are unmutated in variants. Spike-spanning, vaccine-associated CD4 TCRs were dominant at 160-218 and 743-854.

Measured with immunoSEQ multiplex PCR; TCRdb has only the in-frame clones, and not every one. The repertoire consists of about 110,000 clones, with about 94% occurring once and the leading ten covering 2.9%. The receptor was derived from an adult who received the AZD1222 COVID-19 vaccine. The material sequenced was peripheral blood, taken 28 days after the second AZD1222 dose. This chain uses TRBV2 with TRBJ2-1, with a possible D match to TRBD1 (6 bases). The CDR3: CASRDSPYNEQFF. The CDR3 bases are TGTGCCAGCAGGGACAGCCCATACAATGAGCAGTTCTTC.